This T cell receptor (beta chain) originates from a study of cytomegalovirus exposure and HLA in healthy donors. Comments on this clone: Its antigen is not identified.

PCR primers comprised 60 Vbeta and 13 Jbeta primers. This table comes from immunoSEQ multiplex PCR, and its TCRdb copy is limited to in-frame clones, with some not included. This sample has approximately 120,000 clones; 77% occur once, and the top ten carry roughly 9.8%. CDR1 is MNHNY and CDR2 is SVGAGI in the germline V gene (reference sequence). The CDR3 totals 12 residues. Trimming pared 5 bases from V and 6 bases from J, leaving 10 bases between. Notes on the study in general: Some TCR beta chains (roughly 150 of them) were listed as cytomegalovirus-associated.

The specimen was PBMCs. This receptor was obtained from a man in his forties in good health and CMV-seropositive. The chain couples TRBV6-6 to TRBJ1-2; D unclear. CDR3 nucleotide sequence: TGTGCCAGCAGTGCGCGAAGAAATGGCTACACCTTC. Encoded protein: CASSARRNGYTF.